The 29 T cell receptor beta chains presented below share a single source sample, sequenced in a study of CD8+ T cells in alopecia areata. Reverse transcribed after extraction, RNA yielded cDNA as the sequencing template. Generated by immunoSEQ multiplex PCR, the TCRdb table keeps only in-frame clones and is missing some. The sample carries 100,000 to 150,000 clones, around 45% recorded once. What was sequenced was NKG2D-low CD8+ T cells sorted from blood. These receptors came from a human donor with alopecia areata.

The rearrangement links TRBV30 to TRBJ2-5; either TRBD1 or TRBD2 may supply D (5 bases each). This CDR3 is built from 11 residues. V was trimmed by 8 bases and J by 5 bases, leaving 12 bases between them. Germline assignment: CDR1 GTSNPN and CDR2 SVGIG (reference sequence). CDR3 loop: CAGDPGETQYF. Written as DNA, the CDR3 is TGTGCCGGGGACCCGGGGGAGACCCAGTACTTC.

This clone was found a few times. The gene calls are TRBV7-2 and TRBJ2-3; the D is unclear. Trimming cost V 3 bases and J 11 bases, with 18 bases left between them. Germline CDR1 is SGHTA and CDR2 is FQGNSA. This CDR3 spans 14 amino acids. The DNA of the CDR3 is TGTGCCAGCAGCTTCCCGTACCTCTCGTTGGGGCAGTATTTT. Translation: CASSFPYLSLGQYF.

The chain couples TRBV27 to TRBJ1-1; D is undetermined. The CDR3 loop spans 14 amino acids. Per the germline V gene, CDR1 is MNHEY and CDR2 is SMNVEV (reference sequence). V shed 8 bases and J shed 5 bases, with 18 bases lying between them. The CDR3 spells CASGSRVSWTEAFF. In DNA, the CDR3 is TGTGCCAGCGGATCTCGGGTCTCGTGGACTGAAGCTTTCTTT.

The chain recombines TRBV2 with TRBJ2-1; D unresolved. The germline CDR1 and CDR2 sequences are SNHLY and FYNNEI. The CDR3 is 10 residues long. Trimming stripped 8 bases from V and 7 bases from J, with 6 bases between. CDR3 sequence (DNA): TGTGCCAGCGAGGTGAATGAGCAGTTCTTC. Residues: CASEVNEQFF.

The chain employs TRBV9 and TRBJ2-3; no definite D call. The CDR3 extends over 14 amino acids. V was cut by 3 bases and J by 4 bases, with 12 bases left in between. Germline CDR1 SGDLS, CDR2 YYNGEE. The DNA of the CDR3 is TGTGCCAGCAGCGCCCCCCTCGGGTCAGATACGCAGTATTTT. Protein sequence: CASSAPLGSDTQYF.

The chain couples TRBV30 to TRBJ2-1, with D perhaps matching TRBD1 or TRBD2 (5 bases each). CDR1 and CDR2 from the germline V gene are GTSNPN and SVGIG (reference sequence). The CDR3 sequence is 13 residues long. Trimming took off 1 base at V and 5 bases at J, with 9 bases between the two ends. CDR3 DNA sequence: TGTGCCTGGAGTGCCGGGGCCAACAATGAGCAGTTCTTC. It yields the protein CAWSAGANNEQFF.

CDR3 coding DNA: TGCAGCGTTGTAATATTGAACACTGAAGCTTTCTTT. Translating it yields CSVVILNTEAFF. The chain carries TRBV29-1 and TRBJ1-1; D gene unclear. Trimming removed 4 bases at V and 0 bases at J, with 6 bases between. CDR1 and CDR2 (germline): SQVTM, ANQGSEA. The CDR3 runs 12 residues.

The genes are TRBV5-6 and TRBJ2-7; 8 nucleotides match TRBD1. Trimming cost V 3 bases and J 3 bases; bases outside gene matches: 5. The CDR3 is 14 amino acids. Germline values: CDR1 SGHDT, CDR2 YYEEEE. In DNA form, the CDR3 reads TGTGCCAGCAGCTCTGGGACAGGAATCTACGAGCAGTACTTC. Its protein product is CASSSGTGIYEQYF.

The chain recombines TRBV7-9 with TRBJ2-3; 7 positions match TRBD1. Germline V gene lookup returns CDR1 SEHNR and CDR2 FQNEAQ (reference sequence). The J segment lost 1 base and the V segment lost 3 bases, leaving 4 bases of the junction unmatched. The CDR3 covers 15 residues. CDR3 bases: TGTGCCAGCAGCTTGAGACAGGGTGGCACAGATACGCAGTATTTT. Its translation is CASSLRQGGTDTQYF.

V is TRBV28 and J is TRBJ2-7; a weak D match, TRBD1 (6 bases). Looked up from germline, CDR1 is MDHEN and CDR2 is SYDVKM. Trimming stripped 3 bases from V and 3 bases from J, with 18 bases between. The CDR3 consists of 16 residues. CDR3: CASSFALTGRHYEQYF. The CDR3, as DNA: TGTGCCAGCAGTTTCGCTCTCACAGGGCGACACTACGAGCAGTACTTC.

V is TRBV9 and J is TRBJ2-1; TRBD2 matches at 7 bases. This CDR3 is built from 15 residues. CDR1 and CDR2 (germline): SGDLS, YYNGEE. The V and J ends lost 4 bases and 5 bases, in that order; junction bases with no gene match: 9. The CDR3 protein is CASSSSGVLNNEQFF. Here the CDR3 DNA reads TGTGCCAGCAGCTCGAGCGGGGTCCTCAACAATGAGCAGTTCTTC.

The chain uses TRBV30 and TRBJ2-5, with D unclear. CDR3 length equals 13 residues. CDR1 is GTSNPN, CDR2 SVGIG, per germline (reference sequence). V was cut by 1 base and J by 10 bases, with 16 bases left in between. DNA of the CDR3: TGTGCCTGGAGTGATAGTCCGGTATGGGACCAGTACTTC. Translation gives CAWSDSPVWDQYF.

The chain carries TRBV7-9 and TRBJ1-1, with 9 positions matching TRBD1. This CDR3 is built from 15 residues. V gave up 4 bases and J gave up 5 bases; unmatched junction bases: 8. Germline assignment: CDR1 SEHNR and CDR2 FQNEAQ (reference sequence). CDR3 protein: CASSSEQGAHTEAFF. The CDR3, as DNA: TGTGCCAGCAGCTCCGAACAGGGGGCGCATACTGAAGCTTTCTTT.

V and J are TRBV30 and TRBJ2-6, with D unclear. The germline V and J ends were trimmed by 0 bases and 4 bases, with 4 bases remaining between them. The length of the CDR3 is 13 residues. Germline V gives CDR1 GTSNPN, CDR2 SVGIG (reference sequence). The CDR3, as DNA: TGTGCCTGGAGTGTAAGAGGGGCCAACGTCCTGACTTTC. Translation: CAWSVRGANVLTF.

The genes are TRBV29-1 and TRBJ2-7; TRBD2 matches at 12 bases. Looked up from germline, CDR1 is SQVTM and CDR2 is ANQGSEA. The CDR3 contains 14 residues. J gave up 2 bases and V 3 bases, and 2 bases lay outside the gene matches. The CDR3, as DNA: TGCAGCGTTGAGACTAGCGGGGGCCCCTACGAGCAGTACTTC. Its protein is CSVETSGGPYEQYF.

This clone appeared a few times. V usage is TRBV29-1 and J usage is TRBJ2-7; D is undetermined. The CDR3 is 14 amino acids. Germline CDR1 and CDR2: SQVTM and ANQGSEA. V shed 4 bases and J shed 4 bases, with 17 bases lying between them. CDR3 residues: CSVAGGEVLYEQYF. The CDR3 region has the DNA TGCAGCGTTGCGGGTGGGGAAGTTTTATACGAGCAGTACTTC.

CDR3 nucleotides: TGTGCCAGCAGTTTCCGGGACAGGGACGAGCAGTACTTC. Its protein product is CASSFRDRDEQYF. The J gene is TRBJ2-7, the V gene TRBV27; 9 positions match TRBD1. This CDR3 contains 13 residues. Germline values: CDR1 MNHEY, CDR2 SMNVEV (reference sequence). Unmatched junction bases numbered 2, after V lost 3 bases and J lost 5 bases.

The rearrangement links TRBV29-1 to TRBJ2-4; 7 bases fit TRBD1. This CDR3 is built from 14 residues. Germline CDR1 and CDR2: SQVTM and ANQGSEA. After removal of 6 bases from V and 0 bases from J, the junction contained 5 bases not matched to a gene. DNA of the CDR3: TGCAGCGTAACAGGGGATTCAGCCAAAAACATTCAGTACTTC. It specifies CSVTGDSAKNIQYF.

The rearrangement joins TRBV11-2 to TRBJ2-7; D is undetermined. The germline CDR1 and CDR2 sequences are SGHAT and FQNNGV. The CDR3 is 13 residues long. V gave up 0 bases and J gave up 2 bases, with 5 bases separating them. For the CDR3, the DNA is TGTGCCAGCAGCTTAGAAGCAGCCTACGAGCAGTACTTC. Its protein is CASSLEAAYEQYF. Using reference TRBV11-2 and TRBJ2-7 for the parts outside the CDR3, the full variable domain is EAGVAQSPRYKIIEKRQSVAFWCNPISGHATLYWYQQILGQGPKLLIQFQNNGVVDDSQLPKDRFSAERLKGVDSTLKIQPAKLEDSAVYLCASSLEAAYEQYFGPGTRLTVT.

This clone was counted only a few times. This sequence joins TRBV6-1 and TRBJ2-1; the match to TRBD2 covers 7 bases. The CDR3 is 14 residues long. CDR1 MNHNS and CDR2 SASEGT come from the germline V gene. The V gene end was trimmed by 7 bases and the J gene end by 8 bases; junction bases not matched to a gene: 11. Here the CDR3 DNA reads TGTGCCAGCATCCTAGGGACTACGTCCGATGAGCAGTTCTTC. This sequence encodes CASILGTTSDEQFF.

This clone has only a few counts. The CDR3 DNA is TGTGCCAGCAGCGAGCGGGAGGCAATCAATGAGCAGTTCTTC. Translated, it gives CASSEREAINEQFF. The chain has TRBV6-5 and TRBJ2-1, with 9 bases matching TRBD2. Trimming cost V 6 bases and J 6 bases; bases outside gene matches: 6. CDR1 is MNHEY and CDR2 is SVGAGI in the germline V gene. The CDR3 extends over 14 amino acids.

The CDR3: CASSQPWGTEAFF. CDR3 bases: TGTGCCAGCAGCCAGCCTTGGGGCACTGAAGCTTTCTTT. The chain combines TRBV28 with TRBJ1-1; no reliable D call. Germline V lookup: CDR1 MDHEN, CDR2 SYDVKM. Trimming pared 6 bases from V and 4 bases from J, leaving 12 bases between. This CDR3 comprises 13 residues.

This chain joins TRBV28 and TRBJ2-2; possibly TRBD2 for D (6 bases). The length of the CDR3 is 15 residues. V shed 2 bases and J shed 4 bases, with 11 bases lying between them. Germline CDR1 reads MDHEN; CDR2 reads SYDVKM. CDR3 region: CASSLTGLPTGELFF. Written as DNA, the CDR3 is TGTGCCAGCAGTTTAACGGGACTTCCCACCGGGGAGCTGTTTTTT.

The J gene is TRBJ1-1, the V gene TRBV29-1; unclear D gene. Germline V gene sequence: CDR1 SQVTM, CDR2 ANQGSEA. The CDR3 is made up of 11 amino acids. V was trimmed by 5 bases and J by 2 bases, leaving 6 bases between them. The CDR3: CSVLVNTEAFF. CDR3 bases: TGCAGCGTTTTGGTAAACACTGAAGCTTTCTTT.

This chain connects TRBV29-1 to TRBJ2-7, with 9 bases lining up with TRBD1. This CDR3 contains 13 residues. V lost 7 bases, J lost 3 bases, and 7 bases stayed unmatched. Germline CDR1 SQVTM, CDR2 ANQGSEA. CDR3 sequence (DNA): TGCAGCGGCGGGGACAGGGAAGACTACGAGCAGTACTTC. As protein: CSGGDREDYEQYF.

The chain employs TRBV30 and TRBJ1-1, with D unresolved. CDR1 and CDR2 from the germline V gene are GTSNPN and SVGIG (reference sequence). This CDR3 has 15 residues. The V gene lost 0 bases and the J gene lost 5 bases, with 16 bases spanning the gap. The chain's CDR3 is CAWSVSDPGWTEAFF. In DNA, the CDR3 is TGTGCCTGGAGTGTCTCGGACCCCGGTTGGACTGAAGCTTTCTTT. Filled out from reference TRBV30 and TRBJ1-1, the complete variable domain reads SQTIHQWPATLVQPVGSPLSLECTVEGTSNPNLYWYRQAAGRGLQLLFYSVGIGQISSEVPQNLSASRPQDRQFILSSKKLLLSDSGFYLCAWSVSDPGWTEAFFGQGTRLTVV.

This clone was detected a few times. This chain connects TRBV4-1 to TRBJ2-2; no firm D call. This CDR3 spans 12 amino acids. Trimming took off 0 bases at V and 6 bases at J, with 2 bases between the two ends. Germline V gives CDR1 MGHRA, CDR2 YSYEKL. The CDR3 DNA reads TGCGCCAGCAGCCAAGAGGCCGGGGAGCTGTTTTTT. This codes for CASSQEAGELFF.

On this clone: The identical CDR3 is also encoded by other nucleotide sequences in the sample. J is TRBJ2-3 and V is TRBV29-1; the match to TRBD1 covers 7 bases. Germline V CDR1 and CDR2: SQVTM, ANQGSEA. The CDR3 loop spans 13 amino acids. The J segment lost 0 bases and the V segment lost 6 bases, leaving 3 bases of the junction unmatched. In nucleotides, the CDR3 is TGCAGCGTACAGGGGACAAGCACAGATACGCAGTATTTT. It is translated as CSVQGTSTDTQYF.

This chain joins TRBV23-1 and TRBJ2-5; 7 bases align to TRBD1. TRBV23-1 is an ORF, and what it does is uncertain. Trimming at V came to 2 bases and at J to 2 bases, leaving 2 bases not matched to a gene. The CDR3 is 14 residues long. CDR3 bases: TGCGCCAGCAGTCAAAGACAGGGTCAAGAGACCCAGTACTTC. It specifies CASSQRQGQETQYF.